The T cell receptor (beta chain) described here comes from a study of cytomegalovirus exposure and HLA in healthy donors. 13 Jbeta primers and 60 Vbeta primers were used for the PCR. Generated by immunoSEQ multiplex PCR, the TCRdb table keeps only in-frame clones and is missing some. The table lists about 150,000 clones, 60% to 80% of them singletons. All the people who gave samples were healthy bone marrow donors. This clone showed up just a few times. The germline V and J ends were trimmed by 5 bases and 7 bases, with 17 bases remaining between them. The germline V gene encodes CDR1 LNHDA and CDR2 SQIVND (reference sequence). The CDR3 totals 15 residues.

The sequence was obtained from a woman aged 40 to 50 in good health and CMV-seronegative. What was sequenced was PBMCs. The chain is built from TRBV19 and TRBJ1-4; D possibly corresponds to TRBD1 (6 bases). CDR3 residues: CASSPFQGRSEKLFF. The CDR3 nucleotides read TGTGCCAGTAGTCCGTTCCAGGGGCGGAGTGAAAAACTGTTTTTT.